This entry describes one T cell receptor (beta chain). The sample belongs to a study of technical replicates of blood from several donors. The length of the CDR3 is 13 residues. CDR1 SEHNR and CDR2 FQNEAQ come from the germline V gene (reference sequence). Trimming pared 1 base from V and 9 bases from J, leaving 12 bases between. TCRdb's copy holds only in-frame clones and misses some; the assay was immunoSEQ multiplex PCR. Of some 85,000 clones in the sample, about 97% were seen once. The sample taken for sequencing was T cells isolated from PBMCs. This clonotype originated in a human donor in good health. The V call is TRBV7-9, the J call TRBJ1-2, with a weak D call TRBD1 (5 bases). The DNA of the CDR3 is TGTGCCAGCAGCTTAGAATCGGGGGGGAGCTACACCTTC. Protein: CASSLESGGSYTF. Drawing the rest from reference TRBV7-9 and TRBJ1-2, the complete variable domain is DTGVSQNPRHKITKRGQNVTFRCDPISEHNRLYWYRQTLGQGPEFLTYFQNEAQLEKSRLLSDRFSAERPKGSFSTLEIQRTEQGDSAMYLCASSLESGGSYTFGSGTRLTVV.